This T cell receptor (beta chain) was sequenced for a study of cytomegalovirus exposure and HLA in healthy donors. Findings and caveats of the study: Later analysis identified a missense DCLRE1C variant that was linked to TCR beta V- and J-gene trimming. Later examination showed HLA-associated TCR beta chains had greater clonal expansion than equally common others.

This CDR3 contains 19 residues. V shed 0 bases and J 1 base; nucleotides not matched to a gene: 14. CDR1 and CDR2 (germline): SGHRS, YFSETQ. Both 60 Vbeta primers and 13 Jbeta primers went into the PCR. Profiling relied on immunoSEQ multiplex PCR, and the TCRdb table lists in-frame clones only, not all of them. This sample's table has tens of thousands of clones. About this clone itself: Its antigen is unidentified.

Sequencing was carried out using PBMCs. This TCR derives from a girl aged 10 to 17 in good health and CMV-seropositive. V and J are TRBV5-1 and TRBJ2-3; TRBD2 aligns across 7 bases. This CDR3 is CASSLVVDVGSGGTDTQYF. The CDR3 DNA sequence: TGCGCCAGCAGCTTGGTGGTAGATGTTGGGAGCGGGGGCACAGATACGCAGTATTTT.